This T cell receptor (beta chain) was profiled in a study of cytomegalovirus exposure and HLA in healthy donors. Findings of the study overall: Association with HLA alleles at 0.05 false discovery rate was found for some 18,000 TCR beta sequences in a later analysis. Researchers reported that a few CMV-associated chains were confirmed in vitro as CMV antigen-specific. It was assumed in the presence/absence analyses that sequencing depth was roughly uniform across donors.

J was trimmed by 4 bases and V by 5 bases; bases with no gene match: 15. The CDR3 totals 18 residues. Germline-derived CDR1 and CDR2 are SGHTA and FQGNSA. As concerns this clone: The antigen is unknown.

Those who donated were healthy bone marrow donors. The PCR contained 60 Vbeta and 13 Jbeta primers. Clones were sequenced by immunoSEQ multiplex PCR, and TCRdb holds only the in-frame ones, with some missing. The data show some 170,000 clones, roughly 80% seen once. The genes are TRBV7-2 and TRBJ2-2; TRBD1 matches 8 bases. Material: PBMCs. This TCR was recovered from a woman under 30 in good health and CMV-seropositive. The CDR3 sequence: CASSPSSGGLDVTGELFF. For the CDR3, the DNA is TGTGCCAGCAGCCCGTCTTCAGGGGGCCTGGATGTCACCGGGGAGCTGTTTTTT.